This TCR beta chain was recovered during a study of cytomegalovirus exposure and HLA in healthy donors. Study-level results: Per a prior analysis, the majority of TCR beta V segments were productive roughly 90% or roughly 30% of the time. The authors assumed roughly uniform sequencing depth across donors for presence/absence analyses. Rates of TCR association differed by HLA locus in a later analysis, with DRB1 highest and HLA-C lowest.

The PCR employed 60 Vbeta primers together with 13 Jbeta primers. Clones were read by immunoSEQ multiplex PCR, and TCRdb kept only the in-frame ones, dropping some. The data hold about 160,000 clones, with 82% observed a single time. With regard to this clone: No antigen is known for it.

Germline loops: CDR1 MDHEN, CDR2 SYDVKM. The CDR3 runs to 16 residues. V dropped 5 bases and J dropped 0 bases, with 14 bases sitting between them. Sequenced input: PBMCs. The receptor's source is a male donor in good health and CMV-seropositive. This chain uses TRBV28 with TRBJ2-1; D perhaps matches TRBD2 (6 bases). The CDR3 bases are TGTGCCAGCAGTCGCTCTAGCGCGAGCTCCTACAATGAGCAGTTCTTC. Translation: CASSRSSASSYNEQFF.